This is a list of T cell receptor beta chains from one sample in a study of blood T cell repertoires in COVID-19. Clones were sequenced by immunoSEQ multiplex PCR, and TCRdb holds only the in-frame ones, with some missing. The sample consists of hundreds of thousands of clones, 83% of them appearing once. The sequenced material came from peripheral blood. The receptors stem from a woman between 40 and 55 years old with active or convalescent COVID-19. Each CDR3 is given with its conserved first and last residue. D genes are given only for firm matches. Where a row states a size, it is once, few, many or the class of an expanded clone; other rows omit it.

J gene	clone size	V gene	D gene	CDR3 protein	CDR3 DNA
TRBJ1-2	NA	TRBV13	NA	CASSLRVRDSRRGGYTF	TGTGCCAGCAGCTTAAGAGTCCGGGACTCTCGGCGGGGTGGCTACACCTTC
TRBJ2-7	NA	TRBV6-5	TRBD2	CASSLGLAATPYEQYF	TGTGCCAGCAGTTTAGGACTAGCGGCCACTCCCTACGAGCAGTACTTC
TRBJ2-1	NA	TRBV15	NA	CATQTGGRNNEQFF	TGTGCCACCCAAACCGGGGGGCGAAACAATGAGCAGTTCTTC
TRBJ2-1	NA	TRBV3-1/TRBV3-2	TRBD2	CASSLRTSGGYNEQFF	TGTGCCAGCAGCCTAAGGACTAGCGGAGGCTACAATGAGCAGTTCTTC
TRBJ1-1	NA	TRBV5-1	NA	CASRPRGQNMNTEAFF	TGCGCCAGCAGGCCTCGGGGACAAAATATGAACACTGAAGCTTTCTTT
TRBJ2-1	NA	TRBV23-1	NA	CASSAHRAPTDRTKSSYNEQFF	TGCGCCAGCAGTGCCCATAGGGCACCGACAGATAGAACTAAAAGCTCCTACAATGAGCAGTTCTTC
TRBJ2-1	NA	TRBV6-2/TRBV6-3	TRBD1	CASSHRDRAYNEQFF	TGTGCCAGCAGTCACCGGGACAGGGCCTACAATGAGCAGTTCTTC
TRBJ1-1	NA	TRBV7-2	TRBD1	CASSRRQGHTEAFF	TGTGCCAGCAGCAGACGACAGGGGCACACTGAAGCTTTCTTT
TRBJ1-4	NA	TRBV5-1	NA	CASSAGQVANEKLFF	TGCGCCAGCAGCGCAGGACAAGTAGCTAATGAAAAACTGTTTTTT
TRBJ2-5	NA	TRBV4-3	NA	CASSPAGTDQETQYF	TGCGCCAGCAGCCCGGCGGGGACAGACCAAGAGACCCAGTACTTC
TRBJ2-5	NA	TRBV19	TRBD1	CASSRQGLETQYF	TGTGCCAGTAGTCGACAGGGTTTGGAGACCCAGTACTTC
TRBJ2-3	NA	TRBV3-1/TRBV3-2	NA	CASSQGLEGTDTQYF	TGTGCCAGCAGCCAAGGACTGGAGGGCACAGATACGCAGTATTTT
TRBJ2-2	once	TRBV6-2/TRBV6-3	TRBD1	CASSSFRTGSGELFF	TGTGCCAGCAGTTCCTTTAGGACAGGGTCCGGGGAGCTGTTTTTT
TRBJ2-7	NA	TRBV5-1	TRBD1	CASSGGRDRGFYEQYF	TGCGCCAGCAGCGGGGGCCGGGACAGGGGGTTCTACGAGCAGTACTTC
TRBJ1-1	NA	TRBV27	NA	CASSNWETEAFF	TGTGCCAGCAGTAACTGGGAGACTGAAGCTTTCTTT
TRBJ1-6	NA	TRBV6-6	NA	CASSPTRVVRDSYNSPLHF	TGTGCCAGCAGTCCCACGAGGGTAGTCCGGGACTCCTATAATTCACCCCTCCACTTT
TRBJ2-2	NA	TRBV29-1	NA	CSVVVTGELFF	TGCAGCGTTGTAGTCACCGGGGAGCTGTTTTTT
TRBJ1-5	NA	TRBV6-6	TRBD1	CASSPPGGASNQPQHF	TGTGCCAGCAGCCCTCCAGGGGGCGCGAGCAATCAGCCCCAGCATTTT
TRBJ2-4	NA	TRBV12-3/TRBV12-4	TRBD1	CASSRDRGDIQYF	TGTGCCAGCAGTCGTGACAGGGGGGACATTCAGTACTTC
TRBJ1-6	NA	TRBV6-4	NA	CASSDSTANNSPLHF	TGTGCCAGCAGTGACTCGACAGCCAATAATTCACCCCTCCACTTT
TRBJ1-5	NA	TRBV18	NA	CASSPGGADQPQHF	TGTGCCAGCTCACCGGGTGGTGCGGATCAGCCCCAGCATTTT
TRBJ2-5	NA	TRBV7-9	NA	CASSLVDRTGQETQYF	TGTGCCAGCAGCTTAGTAGACAGGACTGGACAAGAGACCCAGTACTTC
TRBJ1-2	NA	TRBV15	NA	CATEGGSGNGYTF	TGTGCCACCGAGGGGGGGTCGGGCAATGGCTACACCTTC
TRBJ1-5	NA	TRBV30	NA	CAWSRQAAQPQHF	TGTGCCTGGAGCCGGCAGGCCGCCCAGCCCCAGCATTTT
TRBJ2-3	NA	TRBV4-2	NA	CASSQVVGGPTDTQYF	TGTGCCAGCAGCCAAGTAGTTGGGGGCCCCACAGATACGCAGTATTTT
TRBJ1-1	once	TRBV28	NA	CASSPQMGGWNTEAFF	TGTGCCAGCAGTCCCCAGATGGGAGGGTGGAACACTGAAGCTTTCTTT
TRBJ2-3	NA	TRBV7-2	TRBD2	CASSLLAGGADTQYF	TGTGCCAGCAGCTTACTAGCGGGAGGAGCAGATACGCAGTATTTT
TRBJ1-5	once	TRBV15	NA	CATSIAPVIGGSNQPQHF	TGTGCCACCAGCATAGCCCCCGTTATCGGGGGTAGCAATCAGCCCCAGCATTTT
TRBJ2-5	NA	TRBV7-3	TRBD1	CASSRFEGQGLMGQETQYF	TGTGCCAGCAGCCGATTTGAGGGACAGGGTTTGATGGGGCAAGAGACCCAGTACTTC
TRBJ1-2	NA	TRBV12-3/TRBV12-4	NA	CASSSGGFYGYTF	TGTGCCAGCAGTAGCGGGGGCTTCTATGGCTACACCTTC
TRBJ2-7	NA	TRBV28	TRBD1	CASSRQGILSEQYF	TGTGCCAGCAGTCGACAGGGAATATTAAGCGAGCAGTACTTC
TRBJ2-7	NA	TRBV9	NA	CASSPEGSSGYEQYF	TGTGCCAGCAGCCCCGAGGGATCGAGCGGGTACGAGCAGTACTTC
TRBJ2-3	NA	TRBV27	NA	CASSSSLLSSTDTQYF	TGTGCCAGCAGTTCATCACTTCTTTCTAGCACAGATACGCAGTATTTT
TRBJ2-5	NA	TRBV19	NA	CASTKEFGETQYF	TGTGCCAGTACCAAGGAGTTTGGAGAGACCCAGTACTTC
TRBJ2-1	NA	TRBV11-3	NA	CASSLGVNEQFF	TGTGCCAGCAGCTTAGGAGTCAATGAGCAGTTCTTC
TRBJ1-5	few	TRBV11-2	TRBD1	CASSRTGGNQPQHF	TGTGCCAGCAGCCGGACAGGGGGCAATCAGCCCCAGCATTTT
TRBJ1-1	NA	TRBV24-1	NA	CATSAGNTEAFF	TGTGCCACCAGTGCAGGGAACACTGAAGCTTTCTTT
TRBJ2-7	NA	TRBV19	NA	CASSNRESYEQYF	TGTGCCAGTAGCAACAGGGAATCCTACGAGCAGTACTTC
TRBJ1-1	NA	TRBV30	NA	CAWSVLGNSGTEAFF	TGTGCCTGGAGTGTACTAGGGAATAGTGGAACTGAAGCTTTCTTT
TRBJ2-6	NA	TRBV9	TRBD2	CASSDGLGSGANVLTF	TGTGCCAGCAGCGACGGACTAGGCTCTGGGGCCAACGTCCTGACTTTC
TRBJ1-4	NA	TRBV7-2	NA	CASSSSTNEKLFF	TGTGCCAGCAGCTCCTCGACTAATGAAAAACTGTTTTTT
TRBJ2-3	few	TRBV5-1	NA	CASVPGDRTTDTQYF	TGCGCCAGCGTCCCGGGGGACCGGACCACAGATACGCAGTATTTT
TRBJ1-4	NA	TRBV5-4	TRBD1	CASSLRQGANEKLFF	TGTGCCAGCAGCTTGAGGCAGGGGGCGAACGAAAAACTGTTTTTT
TRBJ1-2	NA	TRBV10-3	TRBD1	CASFPGQGRSNYGYTF	TGTGCCTCCTTCCCGGGACAGGGTCGTTCTAACTATGGCTACACCTTC
TRBJ2-2	NA	TRBV18	TRBD1	CASSPPKGGGGTGELFF	TGTGCCAGCTCACCACCGAAAGGGGGCGGAGGCACCGGGGAGCTGTTTTTT
TRBJ2-3	NA	TRBV19	NA	CASSISLAGPTDTQYF	TGTGCCAGTAGTATCAGCCTCGCAGGGCCCACAGATACGCAGTATTTT
TRBJ1-2	NA	TRBV6-5	NA	CASSSLGEGYTF	TGTGCCAGCAGTTCGCTAGGAGAAGGCTACACCTTC
TRBJ2-7	NA	TRBV5-1	NA	CASSYQVGSYEQYF	TGCGCCAGCAGTTATCAGGTCGGCTCCTACGAGCAGTACTTC
TRBJ2-7	once	TRBV7-2	TRBD2	CASSRAVAGGYEQYF	TGTGCCAGCAGCCGGGCGGTAGCGGGGGGCTACGAGCAGTACTTC
TRBJ2-2	once	TRBV6-5	NA	CASSYLGELFF	TGTGCCAGCAGTTACCTCGGGGAGCTGTTTTTT
TRBJ1-2	NA	TRBV20-1	NA	CSARTVGYTF	TGCAGTGCGCGCACCGTAGGCTACACCTTC
TRBJ2-2	NA	TRBV19	TRBD2	CASIPTSGRPDTGELFF	TGTGCCAGTATCCCGACTAGCGGGAGGCCGGACACCGGGGAGCTGTTTTTT